This T cell receptor (beta chain) was identified in a study of shared clonotypes between healthy human individuals. Sequencing used immunoSEQ multiplex PCR; TCRdb keeps in-frame clones, though not all of them. The profile shows about 1.5 million clones, under 99% of them singletons. Germline CDR1 MGHRA, CDR2 YSYEKL. The CDR3 has 14 residues. Trimming took 1 base from V and 2 from J, leaving 5 bases between them. This clone was seen a single time. The sequencing sample was made of naive CD4+ T cells sorted from blood. The subset: CD45RA+ positively selected. The receptor was isolated from a young man in good health. The rearrangement links TRBV4-1 to TRBJ2-2; D remains ambiguous. The CDR3, as DNA: TGCGCCAGCAGCCAAGTTGGCAACACCGGGGAGCTGTTTTTT. Its translation is CASSQVGNTGELFF.